This paragraph reports one T cell receptor (beta chain). Profiled with immunoSEQ multiplex PCR; TCRdb holds only in-frame clones, not every one. The data show roughly 140,000 clones, 93% seen once. The CDR3 is 11 residues long. Germline V gives CDR1 MGHRA, CDR2 YSYEKL. V was shortened by 4 bases and J by 7 bases, with 5 bases between the two germline ends. The sample is drawn from a study of control samples from healthy donors and cancer patients. The chain recombines TRBV4-1 with TRBJ2-4; D remains ambiguous. The source of this sequence is a man aged 45-65 years in good health. The sequenced sample was blood. Written as DNA, the CDR3 is TGCGCCAGCAGCCTTAGTAACATTCAGTACTTC. It yields the protein CASSLSNIQYF.